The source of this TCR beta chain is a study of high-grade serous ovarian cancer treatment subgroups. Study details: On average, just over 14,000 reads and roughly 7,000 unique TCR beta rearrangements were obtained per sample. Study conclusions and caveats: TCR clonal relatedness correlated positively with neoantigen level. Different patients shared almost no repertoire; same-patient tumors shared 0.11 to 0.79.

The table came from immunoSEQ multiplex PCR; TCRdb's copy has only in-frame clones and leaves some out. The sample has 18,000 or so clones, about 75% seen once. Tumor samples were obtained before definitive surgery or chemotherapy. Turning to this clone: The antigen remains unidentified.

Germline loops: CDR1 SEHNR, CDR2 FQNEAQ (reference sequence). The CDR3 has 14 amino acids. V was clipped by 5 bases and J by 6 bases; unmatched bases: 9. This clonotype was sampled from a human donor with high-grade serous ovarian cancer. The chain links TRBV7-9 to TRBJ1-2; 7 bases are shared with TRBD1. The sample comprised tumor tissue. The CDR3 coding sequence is TGTGCCAGCAGCCTTCAGGGGGTGAGGGATGGCTACACCTTC. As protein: CASSLQGVRDGYTF.